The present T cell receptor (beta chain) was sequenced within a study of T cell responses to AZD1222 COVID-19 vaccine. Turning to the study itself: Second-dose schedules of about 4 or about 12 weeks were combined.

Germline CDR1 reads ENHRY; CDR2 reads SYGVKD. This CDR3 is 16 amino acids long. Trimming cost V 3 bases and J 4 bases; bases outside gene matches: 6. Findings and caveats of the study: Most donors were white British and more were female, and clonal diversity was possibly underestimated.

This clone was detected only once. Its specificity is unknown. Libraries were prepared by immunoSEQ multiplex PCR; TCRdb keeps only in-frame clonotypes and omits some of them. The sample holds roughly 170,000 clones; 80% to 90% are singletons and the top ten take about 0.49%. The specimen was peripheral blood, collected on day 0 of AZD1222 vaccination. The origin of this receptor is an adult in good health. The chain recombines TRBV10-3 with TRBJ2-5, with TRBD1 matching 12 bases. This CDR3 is CAISDPGQGARETQYF. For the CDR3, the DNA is TGTGCCATCAGTGATCCGGGACAGGGGGCTCGAGAGACCCAGTACTTC.